This record concerns one T cell receptor beta chain sequence. The antigen remains undetermined. This record comes from a study of Graves' ophthalmopathy and Graves' hyperthyroidism. The study, taken as a whole, reports: The model flagged ophthalmopathy progression at approximately 70% sensitivity and about 72% specificity.

Beta-chain TCR CDR3 regions were amplified from RNA transcripts. The library came from an HTBI-primed first-round RT-PCR and a second-round multiplex PCR. TCRdb processed the multiplex PCR reads anew with MiXCR; each CDR3 protein has one entry. The sample records about 740,000 distinct CDR3 sequences, roughly 40% being singletons. Trimming left V 5 bases short and J 0 bases short, with 14 bases between. Germline values: CDR1 SGHAT, CDR2 FQNNGV. CDR3 length: 15 residues. Source material: peripheral blood. This TCR came from an adult man with Graves' ophthalmopathy. The chain has TRBV11-2 and TRBJ2-7, with TRBD1 as a possible D gene (6 bases). DNA of the CDR3: TGTGCCAGCAGCGAAGGACAGATAAACTCCTACGAGCAGTACTTC. This encodes CASSEGQINSYEQYF.